This T cell receptor beta chain came from a study of pediatric ulcerative colitis. Study overall: About 7 patients showed pancolitis and two showed left-sided colitis.

Sequencing was performed with immunoSEQ multiplex PCR; in TCRdb, only in-frame clones are kept and a portion is missing. The data contain approximately 40,000 clones, roughly 70% of them singletons. Rectal tissue came from one to two pinch biopsies taken at colonoscopy. CDR1 and CDR2 from the germline V gene are SGHRS and YFSETQ. CDR3 length: 16 residues. V shed 2 bases and J shed 0 bases, with 12 bases lying between them. Study-wide results and caveats: Substantially fewer templates came from two patients' blood samples. Blood-rectal clonal overlap within each person was significantly higher in ulcerative colitis patients than controls.

Turning to this clone: Its cognate antigen is unknown.

The sequence was obtained from a boy younger than 18 with severe ulcerative colitis. The sequenced material came from gut tissue. The J gene is TRBJ2-1, the V gene TRBV5-1, with D possibly matching TRBD2 (6 bases). The CDR3 DNA sequence: TGCGCCAGCAGCTTCGCGGGGACCAGCTCCTACAATGAGCAGTTCTTC. Amino acids: CASSFAGTSSYNEQFF.